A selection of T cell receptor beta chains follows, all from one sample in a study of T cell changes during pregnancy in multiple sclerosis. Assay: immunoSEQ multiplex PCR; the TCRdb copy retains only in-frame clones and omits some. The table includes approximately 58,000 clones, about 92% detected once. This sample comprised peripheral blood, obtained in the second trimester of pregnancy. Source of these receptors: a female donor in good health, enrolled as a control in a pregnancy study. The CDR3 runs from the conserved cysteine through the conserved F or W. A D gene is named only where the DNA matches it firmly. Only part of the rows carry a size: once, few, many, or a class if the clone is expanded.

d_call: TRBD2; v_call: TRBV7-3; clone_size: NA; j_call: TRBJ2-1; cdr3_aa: CASSLSGSGGSYNEQFF; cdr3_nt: TGTGCCAGCAGCTTAAGTGGTAGCGGGGGGTCCTACAATGAGCAGTTCTTC
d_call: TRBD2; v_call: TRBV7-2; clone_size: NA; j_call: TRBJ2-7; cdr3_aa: CASSLMGLAGVWEQYF; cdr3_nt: TGTGCCAGCAGCTTAATGGGGCTAGCGGGAGTGTGGGAGCAGTACTTC
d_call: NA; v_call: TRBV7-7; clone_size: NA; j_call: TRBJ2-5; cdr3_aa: CASSLWASSETQYF; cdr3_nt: TGTGCTAGCAGCTTATGGGCATCATCAGAGACCCAGTACTTC
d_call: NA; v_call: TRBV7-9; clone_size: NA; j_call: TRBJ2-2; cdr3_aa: CASSFLSTGRLTGELFF; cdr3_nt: TGTGCCAGCAGCTTCTTGTCGACGGGGAGGCTTACCGGGGAGCTGTTTTTT
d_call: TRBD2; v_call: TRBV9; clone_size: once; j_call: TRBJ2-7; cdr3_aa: CASSVDGGNEQYF; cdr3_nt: TGTGCCAGCAGCGTAGACGGGGGGAACGAGCAGTACTTC
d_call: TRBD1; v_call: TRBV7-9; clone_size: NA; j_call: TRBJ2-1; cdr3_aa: CASSSREGAVNEQFF; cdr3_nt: TGTGCCAGCAGCTCTAGAGAGGGGGCTGTCAATGAGCAGTTCTTC
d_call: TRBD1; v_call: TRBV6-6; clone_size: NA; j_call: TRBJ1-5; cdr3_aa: CASSYSGTADQPQHF; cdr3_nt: TGTGCCAGCAGTTACTCAGGGACAGCGGATCAGCCCCAGCATTTT
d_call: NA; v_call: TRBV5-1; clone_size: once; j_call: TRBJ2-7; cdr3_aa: CASSLDGWTGRDEQYF; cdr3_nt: TGCGCCAGCAGCTTGGATGGTTGGACAGGGAGGGACGAGCAGTACTTC
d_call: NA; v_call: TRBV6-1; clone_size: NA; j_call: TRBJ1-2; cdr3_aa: CASRSGDYGYTF; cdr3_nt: TGTGCCAGCAGATCAGGGGACTATGGCTACACCTTC
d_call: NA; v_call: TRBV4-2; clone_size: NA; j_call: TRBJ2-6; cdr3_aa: CASSQALAAGANVLTF; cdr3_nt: TGTGCCAGCAGCCAAGCTCTAGCCGCTGGGGCCAACGTCCTGACTTTC
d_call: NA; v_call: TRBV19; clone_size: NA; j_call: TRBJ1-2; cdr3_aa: CASSMVGQGGGYTF; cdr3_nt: TGTGCCAGTAGTATGGTCGGCCAGGGAGGCGGCTACACCTTC
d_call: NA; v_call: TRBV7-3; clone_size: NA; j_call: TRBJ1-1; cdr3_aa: CASSADSHTEAFF; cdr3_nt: TGTGCCAGCAGCGCGGACAGCCACACTGAAGCTTTCTTT
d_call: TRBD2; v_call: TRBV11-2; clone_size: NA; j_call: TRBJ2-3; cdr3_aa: CASSLTSGVDTQYF; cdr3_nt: TGTGCCAGCAGCCTTACTAGCGGGGTGGATACGCAGTATTTT
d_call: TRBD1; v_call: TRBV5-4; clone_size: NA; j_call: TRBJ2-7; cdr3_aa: CASSAGTGVYEQYF; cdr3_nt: TGTGCCAGCAGCGCCGGGACAGGGGTCTACGAGCAGTACTTC
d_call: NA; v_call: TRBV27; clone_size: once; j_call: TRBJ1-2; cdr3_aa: CASSFGGLPNYGYTF; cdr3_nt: TGTGCCAGCAGTTTTGGTGGGCTCCCTAACTATGGCTACACCTTC
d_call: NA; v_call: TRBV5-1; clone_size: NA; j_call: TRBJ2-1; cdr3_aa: CASSLKGGPQFF; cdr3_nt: TGCGCCAGCAGCTTGAAGGGGGGGCCACAGTTCTTC
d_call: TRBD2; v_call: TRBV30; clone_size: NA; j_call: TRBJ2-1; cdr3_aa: CAWRRLADYNEQFF; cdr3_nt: TGTGCCTGGAGACGACTAGCGGACTACAATGAGCAGTTCTTC
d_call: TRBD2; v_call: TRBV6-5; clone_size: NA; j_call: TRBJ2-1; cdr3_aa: CASSYSNLAGYNEQFF; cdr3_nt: TGTGCCAGCAGTTACTCGAATCTAGCGGGTTACAATGAGCAGTTCTTC
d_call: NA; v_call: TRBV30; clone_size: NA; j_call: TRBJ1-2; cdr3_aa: CAWTEGIYGYTF; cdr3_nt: TGTGCCTGGACAGAGGGCATCTATGGCTACACCTTC
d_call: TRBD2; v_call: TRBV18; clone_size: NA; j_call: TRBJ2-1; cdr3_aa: CASSPTLADYNEQFF; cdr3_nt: TGTGCCAGCTCGCCGACACTAGCGGACTACAATGAGCAGTTCTTC
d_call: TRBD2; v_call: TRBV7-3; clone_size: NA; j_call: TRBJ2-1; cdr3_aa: CASSLSPEGLNEQFF; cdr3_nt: TGTGCCAGCAGCTTAAGCCCCGAGGGACTAAATGAGCAGTTCTTC
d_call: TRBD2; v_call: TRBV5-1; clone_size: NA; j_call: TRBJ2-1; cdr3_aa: CASRGSGGDPNEQFF; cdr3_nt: TGCGCCAGCAGAGGCAGCGGGGGGGACCCTAATGAGCAGTTCTTC
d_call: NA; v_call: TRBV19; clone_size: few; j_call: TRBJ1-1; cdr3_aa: CASTTNTGVSTEAFF; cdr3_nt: TGTGCCAGTACCACAAACACGGGAGTGAGCACTGAAGCTTTCTTT
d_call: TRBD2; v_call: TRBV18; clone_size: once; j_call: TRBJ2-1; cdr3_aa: CASSPTTGLTSGREQFF; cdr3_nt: TGTGCCAGCTCACCAACTACAGGATTGACTAGCGGGAGGGAGCAGTTCTTC
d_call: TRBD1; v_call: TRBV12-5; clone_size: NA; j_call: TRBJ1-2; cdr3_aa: CASGLTTGGGYTF; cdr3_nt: TGTGCTAGTGGTTTGACGACAGGGGGAGGCTACACCTTC
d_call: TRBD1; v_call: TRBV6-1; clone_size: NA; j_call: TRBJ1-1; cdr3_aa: CASKRVQGVNTEAFF; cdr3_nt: TGTGCCAGCAAACGAGTACAGGGGGTGAACACTGAAGCTTTCTTT
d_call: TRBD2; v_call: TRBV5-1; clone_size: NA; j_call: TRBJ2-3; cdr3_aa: CASSNSGGRGDTQYF; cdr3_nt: TGCGCCAGCAGCAATAGCGGAGGGAGGGGTGATACGCAGTATTTT
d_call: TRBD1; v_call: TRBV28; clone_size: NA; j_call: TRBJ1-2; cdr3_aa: CASSPYGTDYGYTF; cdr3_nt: TGTGCCAGCAGTCCCTACGGGACAGACTATGGCTACACCTTC
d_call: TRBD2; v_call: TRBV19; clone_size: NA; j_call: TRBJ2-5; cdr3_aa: CASSTPIAGGKETQYF; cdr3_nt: TGTGCCAGTAGTACCCCCATAGCGGGGGGGAAAGAGACCCAGTACTTC
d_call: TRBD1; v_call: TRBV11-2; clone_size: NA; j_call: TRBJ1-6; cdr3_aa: CASSLTGTAPNSPLHF; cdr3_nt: TGTGCCAGCAGCTTGACCGGGACAGCCCCAAATTCACCCCTCCACTTT
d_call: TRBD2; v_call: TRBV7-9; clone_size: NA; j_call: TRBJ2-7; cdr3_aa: CASSFGGGPYEQYF; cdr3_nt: TGTGCCAGCAGCTTTGGCGGGGGGCCTTACGAGCAGTACTTC
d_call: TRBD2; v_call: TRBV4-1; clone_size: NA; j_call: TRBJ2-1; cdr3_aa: CASSLSTLAGGSYNEQFF; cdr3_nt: TGCGCCAGCAGCCTCTCGACCTTAGCGGGGGGCTCCTACAATGAGCAGTTCTTC
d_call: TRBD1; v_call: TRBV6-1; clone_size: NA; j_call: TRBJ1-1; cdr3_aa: CASRGTGSLTEAFF; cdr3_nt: TGTGCCAGCAGGGGGACAGGGAGCCTCACTGAAGCTTTCTTT
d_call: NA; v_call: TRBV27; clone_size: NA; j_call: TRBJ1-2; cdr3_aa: CASSPGVSRGYTF; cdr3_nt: TGTGCCAGCAGCCCAGGGGTGTCGAGAGGCTACACCTTC
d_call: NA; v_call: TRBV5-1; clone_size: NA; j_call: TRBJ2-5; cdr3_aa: CASSFRRGEQETQYF; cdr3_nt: TGCGCCAGCAGCTTTCGGCGGGGCGAACAAGAGACCCAGTACTTC
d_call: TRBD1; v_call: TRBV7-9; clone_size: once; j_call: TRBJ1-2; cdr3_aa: CASSPAGTVDFGYTF; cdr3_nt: TGTGCCAGCAGCCCAGCCGGGACAGTTGATTTCGGCTACACCTTC
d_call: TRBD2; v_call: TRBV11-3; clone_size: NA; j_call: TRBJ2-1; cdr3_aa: CASSLSLAGGPEQFF; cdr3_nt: TGTGCCAGCAGCTTGAGTCTAGCGGGAGGGCCTGAGCAGTTCTTC
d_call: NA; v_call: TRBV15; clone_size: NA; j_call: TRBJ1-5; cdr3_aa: CATSRAAGEEQPQHF; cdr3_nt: TGTGCCACCAGCAGAGCGGCGGGGGAGGAACAGCCCCAGCATTTT
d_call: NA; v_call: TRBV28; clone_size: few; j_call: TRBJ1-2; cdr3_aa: CASRLGPGPYGYTF; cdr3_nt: TGTGCCAGCAGACTAGGGCCAGGACCCTATGGCTACACCTTC
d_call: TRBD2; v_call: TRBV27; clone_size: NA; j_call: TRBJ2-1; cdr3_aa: CASSPKVAGYNEQFF; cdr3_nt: TGTGCCAGCAGTCCGAAGGTAGCGGGCTACAATGAGCAGTTCTTC
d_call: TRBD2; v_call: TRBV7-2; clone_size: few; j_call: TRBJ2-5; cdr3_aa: CATTTSGGSQVPQYF; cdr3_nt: TGTGCCACCACTACGTCGGGAGGATCCCAAGTTCCCCAGTACTTC
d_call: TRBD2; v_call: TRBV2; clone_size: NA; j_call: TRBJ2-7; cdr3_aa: CASSSGLAYEQYF; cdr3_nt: TGTGCCAGCAGCTCCGGACTAGCCTACGAGCAGTACTTC
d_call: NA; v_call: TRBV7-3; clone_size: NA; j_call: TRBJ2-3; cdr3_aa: CASSPLRGTDTQYF; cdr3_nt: TGTGCCAGCAGCCCACTTCGGGGCACAGATACGCAGTATTTT
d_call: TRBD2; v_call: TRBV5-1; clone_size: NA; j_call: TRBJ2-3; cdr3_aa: CASSLRGDGTDTQYF; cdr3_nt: TGCGCCAGCAGCTTGCGGGGGGACGGCACAGATACGCAGTATTTT
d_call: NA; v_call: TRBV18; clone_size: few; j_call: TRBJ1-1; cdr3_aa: CASSPPGRTDTEAFF; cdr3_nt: TGTGCCAGCTCACCACCGGGCAGGACTGACACTGAAGCTTTCTTT
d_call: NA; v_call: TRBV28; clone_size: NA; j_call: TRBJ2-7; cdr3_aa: CASNGGQTLREQYF; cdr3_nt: TGTGCCAGCAACGGGGGACAGACCCTCCGGGAGCAGTACTTC
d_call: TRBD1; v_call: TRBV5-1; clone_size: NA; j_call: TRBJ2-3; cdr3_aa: CASSFRTGVADTQYF; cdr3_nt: TGCGCCAGCAGCTTTAGGACAGGGGTGGCGGATACGCAGTATTTT
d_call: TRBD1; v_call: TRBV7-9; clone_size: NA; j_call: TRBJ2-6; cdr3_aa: CASSSRQGNVLTF; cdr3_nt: TGTGCCAGCAGCTCCAGACAGGGAAACGTCCTGACTTTC
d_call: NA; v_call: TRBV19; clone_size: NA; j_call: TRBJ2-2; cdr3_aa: CASSMRLTYRVTGELFF; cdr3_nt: TGTGCCAGTAGTATGAGACTAACTTATCGCGTCACCGGGGAGCTGTTTTTT
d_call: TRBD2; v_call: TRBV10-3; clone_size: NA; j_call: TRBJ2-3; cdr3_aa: CAISGRLAGGPTDTQYF; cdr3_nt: TGTGCCATCAGTGGGCGACTAGCGGGAGGGCCCACAGATACGCAGTATTTT
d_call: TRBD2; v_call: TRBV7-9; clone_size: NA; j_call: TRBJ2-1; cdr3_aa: CASALYQRGYNEQFF; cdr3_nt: TGTGCCAGCGCACTGTACCAGCGGGGGTACAATGAGCAGTTCTTC